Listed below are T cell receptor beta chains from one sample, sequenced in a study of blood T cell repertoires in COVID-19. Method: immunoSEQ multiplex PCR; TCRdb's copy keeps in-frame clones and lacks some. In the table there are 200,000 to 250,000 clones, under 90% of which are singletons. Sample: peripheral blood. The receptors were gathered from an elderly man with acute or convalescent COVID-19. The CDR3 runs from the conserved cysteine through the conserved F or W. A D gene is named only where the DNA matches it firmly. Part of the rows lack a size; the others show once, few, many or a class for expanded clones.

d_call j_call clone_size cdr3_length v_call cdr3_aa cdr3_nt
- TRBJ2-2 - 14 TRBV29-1 CSVEGGSNTGELFF TGCAGCGTTGAAGGGGGCTCGAACACCGGGGAGCTGTTTTTT
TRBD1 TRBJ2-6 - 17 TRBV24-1 CATSPGQGSSGANVLTF TGTGCCACCAGCCCGGGACAGGGGAGCTCTGGGGCCAACGTCCTGACTTTC
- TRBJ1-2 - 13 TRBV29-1 CSVEDYSEDGYTF TGCAGCGTTGAAGATTATTCGGAGGATGGCTACACCTTC
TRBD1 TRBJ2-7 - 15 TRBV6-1 CASRDRAPLVDEQYF TGTGCCAGCAGAGACAGGGCCCCTCTCGTCGACGAGCAGTACTTC
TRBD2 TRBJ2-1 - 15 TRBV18 CASSPGLAGFNEQFF TGTGCCAGCTCACCGGGACTAGCGGGTTTCAATGAGCAGTTCTTC
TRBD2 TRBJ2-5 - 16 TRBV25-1 CASSEWGTSGKETQYF TGTGCCAGCAGTGAATGGGGGACTAGCGGGAAAGAGACCCAGTACTTC
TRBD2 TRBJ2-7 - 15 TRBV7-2 CASSLVSASGYEQYF TGTGCCAGCAGCTTAGTTTCCGCTAGCGGCTACGAGCAGTACTTC
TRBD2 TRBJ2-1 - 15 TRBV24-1 CATSGAGGSYNEQFF TGTGCCACCAGTGGAGCGGGAGGGTCGTATAATGAGCAGTTCTTC
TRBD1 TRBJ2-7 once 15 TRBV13 CASSFRTGLIHEQYF TGTGCCAGCAGCTTCCGGACAGGGCTAATCCACGAGCAGTACTTC
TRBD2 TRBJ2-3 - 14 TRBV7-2 CASSLLAGTDTQYF TGTGCCAGCAGCTTGCTAGCGGGCACAGATACGCAGTATTTT
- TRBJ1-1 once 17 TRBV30 CAWSAPTGRGYYTEAFF TGTGCCTGGAGTGCACCGACCGGGAGGGGATATTACACTGAAGCTTTCTTT
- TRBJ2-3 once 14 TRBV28 CASSWGRGRNTQYF TGTGCCAGCAGTTGGGGCAGAGGTCGGAATACGCAGTATTTT
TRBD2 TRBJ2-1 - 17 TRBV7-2 CASSLRPSGSSYNEQFF TGTGCCAGCAGCTTAAGACCCAGCGGGAGTTCCTACAATGAGCAGTTCTTC
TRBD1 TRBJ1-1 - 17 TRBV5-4 CASSFWQGARMNTEAFF TGTGCCAGCAGCTTTTGGCAGGGGGCGCGGATGAACACTGAAGCTTTCTTT
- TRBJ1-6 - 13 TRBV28 CATYRQMNSPLHF TGTGCCACCTACAGACAGATGAATTCACCCCTCCACTTT
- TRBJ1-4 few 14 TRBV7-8 CASSLGREDEKLFF TGTGCCAGCAGCTTAGGCCGAGAGGATGAAAAACTGTTTTTT
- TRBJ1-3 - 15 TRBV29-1 CSAVGWGHSGNTIYF TGCAGCGCCGTGGGGTGGGGCCACTCTGGAAACACCATATATTTT
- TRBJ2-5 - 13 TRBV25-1 CASSRGAQETQYF TGTGCCAGCAGCAGAGGAGCCCAAGAGACCCAGTACTTC
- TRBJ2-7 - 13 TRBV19 CASRGLLVGEQYF TGTGCCAGTAGAGGTCTCCTAGTCGGCGAGCAGTACTTC
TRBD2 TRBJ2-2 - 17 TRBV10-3 CAISDPGLAGNTGELFF TGTGCCATCAGTGACCCGGGACTAGCAGGAAACACCGGGGAGCTGTTTTTT
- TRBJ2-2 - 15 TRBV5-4 CASSDTGVRTGELFF TGTGCCAGCAGCGACACGGGAGTTCGAACCGGGGAGCTGTTTTTT
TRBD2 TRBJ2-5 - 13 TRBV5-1 CASSPSGLETQYF TGCGCCAGCAGTCCTAGCGGTTTGGAGACCCAGTACTTC
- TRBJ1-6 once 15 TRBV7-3 CASSLDSRQNSPLHF TGTGCCAGCAGCTTAGACAGCCGACAAAATTCACCCCTCCACTTT
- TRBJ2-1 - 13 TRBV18 CASSRRRDDEQFF TGTGCCAGCTCTCGTCGGAGGGACGATGAGCAGTTCTTC
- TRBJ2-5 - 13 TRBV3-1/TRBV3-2 CASSQVHGETQYF TGTGCCAGCAGCCAAGTTCACGGGGAGACCCAGTACTTC
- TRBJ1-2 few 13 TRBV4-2 CASSQDTNYGYTF TGTGCCAGCAGCCAAGACACTAACTATGGCTACACCTTC
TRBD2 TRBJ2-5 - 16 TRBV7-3 CASSLTSVGREETQYF TGTGCCAGCAGCTTAACCAGCGTCGGGAGGGAAGAGACCCAGTACTTC
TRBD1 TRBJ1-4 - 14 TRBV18 CASSPTGNNEKLFF TGTGCCAGCTCACCGACAGGGAATAATGAAAAACTGTTTTTT
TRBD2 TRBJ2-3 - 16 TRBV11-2 CASSPWGGPFTDTQYF TGTGCCAGCAGCCCCTGGGGGGGTCCCTTCACAGATACGCAGTATTTT
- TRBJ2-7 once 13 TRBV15 CATSRDAAYEQYF TGTGCCACCAGCAGAGATGCGGCCTACGAGCAGTACTTC
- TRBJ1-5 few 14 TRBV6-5 CASSYSQGRQPQHF TGTGCCAGCAGTTACTCGCAGGGGCGTCAGCCCCAGCATTTT
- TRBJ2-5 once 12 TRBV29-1 CSVDNSQETQYF TGCAGCGTTGACAACTCCCAAGAGACCCAGTACTTC
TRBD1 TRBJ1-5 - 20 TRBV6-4 CASSDEKGGTGGRSNQPQHF TGTGCCAGCAGTGACGAAAAGGGAGGGACAGGGGGCAGAAGCAATCAGCCCCAGCATTTT
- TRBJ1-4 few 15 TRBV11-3 CASSFRGSAVEKLFF TGTGCCAGCAGCTTTCGAGGATCGGCGGTTGAAAAACTGTTTTTT
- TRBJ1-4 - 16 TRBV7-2 CASSLVATATNEKLFF TGTGCCAGCAGCTTAGTAGCGACGGCAACTAATGAAAAACTGTTTTTT
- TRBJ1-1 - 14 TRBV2 CASRSGTYDTEAFF TGTGCCAGCAGGTCCGGGACTTACGACACTGAAGCTTTCTTT
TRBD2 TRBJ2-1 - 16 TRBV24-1 CATSDPGLAGYNEQFF TGTGCCACCAGTGATCCCGGACTAGCGGGCTACAATGAGCAGTTCTTC
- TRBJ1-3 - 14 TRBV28 CASSFFQGRNTIYF TGTGCCAGCAGTTTCTTCCAGGGGAGAAACACCATATATTTT
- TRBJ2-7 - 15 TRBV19 CASSNRPTGGDEQYF TGTGCCAGTAGCAACCGACCGACAGGAGGCGACGAGCAGTACTTC
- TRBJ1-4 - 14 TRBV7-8 CASSATETNEKLFF TGTGCCAGCAGTGCGACAGAAACTAATGAAAAACTGTTTTTT
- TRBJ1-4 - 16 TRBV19 CASSTEVLHSNEKLFF TGTGCCAGTAGTACTGAAGTCCTTCACTCTAATGAAAAACTGTTTTTT